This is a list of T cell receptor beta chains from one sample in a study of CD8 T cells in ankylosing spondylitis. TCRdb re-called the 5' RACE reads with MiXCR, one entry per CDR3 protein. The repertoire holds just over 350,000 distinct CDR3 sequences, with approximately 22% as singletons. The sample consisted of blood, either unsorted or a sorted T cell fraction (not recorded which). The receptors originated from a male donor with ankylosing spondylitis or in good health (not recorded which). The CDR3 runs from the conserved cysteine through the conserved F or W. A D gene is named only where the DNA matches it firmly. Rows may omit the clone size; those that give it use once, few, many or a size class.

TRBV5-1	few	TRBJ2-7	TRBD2	CASSGRWEAGNEQYF	TGCGCCAGCAGCGGACGTTGGGAAGCGGGGAACGAGCAGTACTTC
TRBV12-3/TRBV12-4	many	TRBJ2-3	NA	CASSSTGASDTQYF	TGTGCCAGCAGTTCTACGGGGGCTTCAGATACGCAGTATTTT
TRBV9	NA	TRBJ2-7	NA	CATLGGFASNYEQYF	TGTGCCACATTGGGGGGATTTGCTTCCAACTACGAGCAGTACTTC
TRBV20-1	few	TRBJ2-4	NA	CSANDPGLTKNIQYF	TGCAGTGCTAATGATCCAGGGTTAACCAAAAACATTCAGTACTTC
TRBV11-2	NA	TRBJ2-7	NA	CASSLGAGNVYEQYF	TGTGCCAGCAGCTTAGGGGCAGGGAATGTATACGAGCAGTACTTC
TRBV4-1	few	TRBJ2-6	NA	CASSPTPQLVGANVLTF	TGCGCCAGCAGCCCGACCCCACAACTAGTAGGGGCCAACGTCCTGACTTTC
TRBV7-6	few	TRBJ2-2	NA	CASTPLGGDTGELFF	TGTGCCAGCACCCCGTTGGGGGGAGACACCGGGGAGCTGTTTTTT
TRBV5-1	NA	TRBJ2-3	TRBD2	CASTRQGLAEADTQYF	TGCGCCAGCACCCGTCAAGGACTAGCAGAAGCAGATACGCAGTATTTT
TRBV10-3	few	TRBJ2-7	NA	CAISEGVGYYEQYF	TGTGCCATCAGTGAGGGGGTCGGGTACTACGAGCAGTACTTC
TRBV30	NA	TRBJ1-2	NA	CARSVGYGYTF	TGTGCCCGGAGTGTGGGGTATGGCTACACCTTC
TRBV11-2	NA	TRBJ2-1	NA	CASSFIVEGADDEQFF	TGTGCCAGCAGCTTTATCGTGGAGGGGGCAGATGATGAGCAGTTCTTC
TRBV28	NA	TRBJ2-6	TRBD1	CASNSRDRASPGANVLTF	TGTGCCAGCAATTCCCGGGACAGGGCTTCCCCTGGGGCCAACGTCCTGACTTTC
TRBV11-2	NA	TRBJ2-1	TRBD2	CASSAGLAGGNTMSSSGEQFF	TGTGCCAGCAGCGCGGGACTAGCGGGGGGCAATACAATGAGCAGTTCTGGGGAGCAGTTCTTC
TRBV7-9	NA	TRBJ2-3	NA	CASSLTMGGRTDTQYF	TGTGCCAGCAGCTTAACGATGGGGGGGCGCACAGATACGCAGTATTTT
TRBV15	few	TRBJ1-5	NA	CATSSYLYSNQPQHF	TGTGCCACCAGCAGCTATCTTTATAGCAATCAGCCCCAGCATTTT
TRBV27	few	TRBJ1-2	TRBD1	CASSPRQGIFGYTF	TGTGCCAGCAGTCCGAGACAGGGAATCTTTGGCTACACCTTC
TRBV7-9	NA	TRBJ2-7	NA	CASSLGQKYEQYF	TGTGCCAGCAGCTTAGGGCAGAAGTACGAGCAGTACTTC
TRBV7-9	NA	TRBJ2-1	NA	CASSDSGDNEQFF	TGTGCCAGCAGCGATTCCGGGGACAATGAGCAGTTCTTC
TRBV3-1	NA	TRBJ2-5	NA	CASSPLAPTRGAYF	TGTGCCAGCAGCCCATTGGCACCCACGAGGGGAGCGTACTTC
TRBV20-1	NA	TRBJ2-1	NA	CSARRQPLYNEQFF	TGCAGTGCTAGGAGGCAGCCCCTTTACAATGAGCAGTTCTTC
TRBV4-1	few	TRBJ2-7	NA	CASSQAQFTYEQYF	TGCGCCAGCAGCCAAGCACAGTTCACCTACGAGCAGTACTTC
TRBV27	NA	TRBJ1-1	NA	CASSLMGPLNTEAFF	TGTGCCAGCAGTTTAATGGGGCCTTTGAACACTGAAGCTTTCTTT
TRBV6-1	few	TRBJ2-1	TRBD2	CASSESSSGVAYNEQFF	TGTGCCAGCAGTGAATCGTCTAGCGGGGTCGCCTACAATGAGCAGTTCTTC
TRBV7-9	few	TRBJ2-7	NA	CASSQRDTYYEQYF	TGTGCCAGCAGCCAAAGGGACACTTACTACGAGCAGTACTTC
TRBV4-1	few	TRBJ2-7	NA	CASSLHEGRYEQYF	TGCGCCAGCAGCCTCCATGAGGGACGCTACGAGCAGTACTTC
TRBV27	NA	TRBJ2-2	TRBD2	CASSSPLTSGGPKNTGELFF	TGTGCCAGCAGTTCCCCCTTGACTAGCGGGGGGCCAAAGAACACCGGGGAGCTGTTTTTT
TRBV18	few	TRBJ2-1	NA	CASSPLNNEQFF	TGTGCCAGCAGTCCTTTAAACAATGAGCAGTTCTTC
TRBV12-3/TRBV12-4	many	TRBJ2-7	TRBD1	CASSPILTGGYEQYF	TGTGCCAGCAGTCCAATATTGACAGGGGGATACGAGCAGTACTTC
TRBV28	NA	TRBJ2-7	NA	CASGSSLRDTPYEQYF	TGTGCCAGCGGTTCCTCCCTCCGGGACACCCCTTACGAGCAGTACTTC
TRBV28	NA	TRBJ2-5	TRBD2	CASSLTGGAPETQYF	TGTGCCAGCAGTCTAACCGGGGGGGCGCCTGAGACCCAGTACTTC
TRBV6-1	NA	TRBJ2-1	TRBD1	CASSPRQGVDEQFF	TGTGCCAGCAGTCCTAGGCAGGGGGTCGATGAGCAGTTCTTC
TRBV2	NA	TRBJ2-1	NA	CASSPTSPEAQFF	TGTGCCAGCAGCCCCACGTCCCCTGAGGCGCAGTTCTTC
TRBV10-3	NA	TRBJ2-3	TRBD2	CAISAHGGGATDTQYF	TGTGCCATCAGTGCTCACGGCGGGGGGGCGACAGATACGCAGTATTTT